What follows are 31 T cell receptor beta chains derived from one specimen sequenced in a study of blood T cell repertoires in COVID-19 (TCRdb year 2020). Libraries came from the immunoSEQ multiplex PCR assay. Drawn from immuneACCESS, this table holds only the in-frame rearrangements with V and J called that TCRdb kept. Clones are partly lost; checked studies trace under half to an unresolved V gene and leave the rest unexplained. The sample profile shows a few hundred thousand clones; approximately 90% of them were found once. The ten largest clones capture around 0.8% of the sample. Sequencing used peripheral blood. These TCRs come from a man aged 30 to 39 with acute or convalescent COVID-19.

This clone was recorded once. The chain links TRBV6-5 to TRBJ1-1; no definite D call. The CDR3 is 13 amino acids. Germline V gene sequence: CDR1 MNHEY, CDR2 SVGAGI. V lost 6 bases and J lost 4, with 12 bases in between. CDR3 region: CASRRDSATEAFF. For the CDR3, the DNA is TGTGCCAGCAGAAGGGATAGCGCCACTGAAGCTTTCTTT.

The chain carries TRBV19 and TRBJ1-6, with TRBD1 identical over 7 bases. Looked up from germline, CDR1 is LNHDA and CDR2 is SQIVND (reference sequence). There are 19 residues in the CDR3. Trimming cost V 3 bases and J 0 bases; bases outside gene matches: 11. In DNA form, the CDR3 reads TGTGCCAGTAGTATGCGACAGGGCAGGGAAGGCTCCTATAATTCACCCCTCCACTTT. It codes for CASSMRQGREGSYNSPLHF.

V and J are TRBV18 and TRBJ2-7, with 13 bases aligning to TRBD2. J was trimmed by 5 bases and V by 6 bases; bases with no gene match: 7. The CDR3 runs to 15 residues. Germline CDR1 is KGHSH and CDR2 is LQKENI. The CDR3 DNA reads as TGTGCCAGCTCCGATCAAGGACTAGCGGGAGACGAGCAGTACTTC. It specifies CASSDQGLAGDEQYF.

V is TRBV10-2 and J is TRBJ1-4; possibly TRBD1 for D (6 bases). V shed 1 base and J shed 7 bases, with 7 bases lying between them. The CDR3 has 13 amino acids. Germline V lookup: CDR1 WSHSY, CDR2 SAAADI. The CDR3 bases are TGCGCCAGCAGTGAGTTGGGGGCTGAAAAACTGTTTTTT. Protein sequence: CASSELGAEKLFF.

The rearrangement links TRBV7-8 to TRBJ2-1; weak D call: TRBD1 (6 bases). Per the germline V gene, CDR1 is SGHVS and CDR2 is FQNEAQ. The CDR3 totals 14 residues. The V end lost 1 base, the J end lost 4 bases, and 8 bases lay between the germline ends. This chain's CDR3 is CASSLGGQYNEQFF. DNA for the CDR3: TGTGCCAGCAGCTTAGGGGGGCAGTACAATGAGCAGTTCTTC.

The CDR3: CASSYSGGTYNEQFF. The CDR3 nucleotides read TGTGCCAGCAGCTATAGCGGGGGAACCTACAATGAGCAGTTCTTC. The chain uses TRBV11-2 and TRBJ2-1, with TRBD2 matching over 9 bases. Germline V gene sequence: CDR1 SGHAT, CDR2 FQNNGV. V shed 4 bases, J shed 2 bases, and the junction held 3 bases outside the gene matches. The CDR3 has 15 amino acids.

The V call is TRBV18, the J call TRBJ2-7; weak D call: TRBD1 (6 bases). V was clipped by 5 bases and J by 3 bases, with 17 bases between them. Germline V gene sequence: CDR1 KGHSH, CDR2 LQKENI. The CDR3 has 15 residues. The DNA of the CDR3 is TGTGCCAGCTCAACCTACGACAGGTCGGGCTACGAGCAGTACTTC. It translates to CASSTYDRSGYEQYF.

The V gene is TRBV6-5, the J gene TRBJ1-5; TRBD1 matches at 8 bases. After removal of 5 bases from V and 2 bases from J, the junction contained 5 bases not matched to a gene. Germline V gene lookup returns CDR1 MNHEY and CDR2 SVGAGI. This CDR3 spans 15 amino acids. The CDR3: CASSPQGAGNQPQHF. CDR3 coding DNA: TGTGCCAGCAGTCCCCAGGGGGCTGGCAATCAGCCCCAGCATTTT.

The chain couples TRBV7-8 to TRBJ1-3; D gene uncertain. V lost 5 bases and J lost 0, with 17 bases in between. This CDR3 contains 17 residues. Germline V gene sequence: CDR1 SGHVS, CDR2 FQNEAQ. The CDR3 region has the DNA TGTGCCAGCAGCCCTACCTCCGGGATACTCTCTGGAAACACCATATATTTT. Protein: CASSPTSGILSGNTIYF.

The DNA of the CDR3 is TGTGCCAGCAGTTTCCACACCGGGTATTCACCCCTCCACTTT. Translated, it gives CASSFHTGYSPLHF. V and J are TRBV28 and TRBJ1-6, with no clear D. This CDR3 has 14 amino acids. Trimming shortened V by 3 bases and J by 8 bases, and 11 bases separated the two germline ends. The germline V gene has CDR1 MDHEN and CDR2 SYDVKM.

CDR3 loop: CASSAGTFYGYTF. The CDR3, as DNA: TGTGCCAGCAGCGCCGGGACATTCTATGGCTACACCTTC. The gene calls are TRBV6-4 and TRBJ1-2; tentatively, D is TRBD1 (6 bases). This CDR3 comprises 13 residues. The V gene lost 6 bases and the J gene lost 4 bases, with 12 bases spanning the gap. Germline V gene data show CDR1 as MRHNA and CDR2 as SNTAGT.

The rearrangement links TRBV2 to TRBJ1-5; unclear D gene. Trimming stripped 8 bases from V and 0 bases from J, with 8 bases between. Germline V CDR1 and CDR2: SNHLY, FYNNEI. The CDR3 runs 13 residues. The CDR3 nucleotides read TGTGCCAGCGGACTTCATAGCAATCAGCCCCAGCATTTT. Its protein is CASGLHSNQPQHF.

This chain joins TRBV5-5 and TRBJ2-7; perhaps TRBD1 as D (6 bases). Germline assignment: CDR1 SGHKS and CDR2 YYEKEE (reference sequence). The length of the CDR3 is 14 residues. V lost 4 bases and J lost 4, with 15 bases in between. The CDR3 here is CASSKTGIEYEQYF. The CDR3 bases are TGTGCCAGCAGCAAAACAGGGATCGAGTACGAGCAGTACTTC.

This chain joins TRBV6-5 and TRBJ2-3; 11 bases match TRBD2. Unmatched junction bases numbered 4, after V lost 6 bases and J lost 5 bases. Germline V gives CDR1 MNHEY, CDR2 SVGAGI. The CDR3 is 14 residues long. DNA of the CDR3: TGTGCCAGCAGGGTTAGCGGGAGGGGAGATACGCAGTATTTT. Amino acids: CASRVSGRGDTQYF.

This clone was seen more than once but under ten times. This CDR3 reads CASSITASGSYNEQFF. CDR3 bases: TGTGCCAGTAGTATTACTGCTAGCGGCTCTTACAATGAGCAGTTCTTC. The genes are TRBV19 and TRBJ2-1; 7 nucleotides line up with TRBD2. The CDR3 covers 16 residues. Germline V CDR1 and CDR2: LNHDA, SQIVND (reference sequence). Unmatched junction bases numbered 9, after V lost 3 bases and J lost 4 bases.

The chain has TRBV28 and TRBJ2-5, with 11 nucleotides matching TRBD2. The CDR3 covers 17 residues. V was clipped by 5 bases and J by 1 base; unmatched bases: 9. Germline V gene lookup returns CDR1 MDHEN and CDR2 SYDVKM. The CDR3 coding sequence is TGTGCCAGCAGTCCCACACTAGCGGGAGAACCCCAAGAGACCCAGTACTTC. Protein product: CASSPTLAGEPQETQYF.

The chain carries TRBV6-1 and TRBJ1-5, with 11 bases aligning to TRBD1. In germline, CDR1 is MNHNS, CDR2 SASEGT. CDR3 size: 16 residues. V lost 3 bases and J lost 6; bases outside the gene matches: 7. The CDR3 region is CASSDLGTGGGQPQHF. The CDR3 region has the DNA TGTGCCAGCAGTGACCTTGGGACAGGGGGAGGTCAGCCCCAGCATTTT.

The J gene is TRBJ1-2, the V gene TRBV6-5; D remains ambiguous. Germline V lookup: CDR1 MNHEY, CDR2 SVGAGI. V lost 6 bases and J 5 bases, leaving 13 bases between the germline ends. This CDR3 is built from 13 residues. Written as DNA, the CDR3 is TGTGCCAGCAGCCGGGAATATTGGTATGGCTACACCTTC. This gives the protein CASSREYWYGYTF.

The chain links TRBV6-6 to TRBJ2-3; the D gene is possibly TRBD1 (8 bases). CDR3 length: 19 residues. Trimming took 5 bases from V and 3 from J, leaving 27 bases between them. The V gene's germline CDR1 is MNHNY and CDR2 SVGAGI (reference sequence). CDR3: CASSLRNTGGGLRTDTQYF. The CDR3 DNA follows: TGTGCCAGCAGTCTGCGAAATACAGGGGGGGGCCTGAGAACAGATACGCAGTATTTT.

This sequence joins TRBV9 and TRBJ2-1; TRBD2 is a possible D gene (6 bases). CDR3 length equals 14 residues. Germline CDR1 is SGDLS and CDR2 is YYNGEE. The ends were cut back, 0 bases at V and 5 bases at J, with 9 bases in the middle. The CDR3 spells CASSVVGGNNEQFF. CDR3 sequence (DNA): TGTGCCAGCAGCGTAGTCGGAGGGAACAATGAGCAGTTCTTC.

The chain joins TRBV5-1 to TRBJ1-6, with D perhaps matching TRBD1 (6 bases). The germline V gene has CDR1 SGHRS and CDR2 YFSETQ. V lost 4 bases and J lost 9, with 20 bases in between. The CDR3 length is 16 residues. CDR3 coding DNA: TGCGCCAGCAGCCCCCAGCAGGGGAGTTCTGGTTCACCCCTCCACTTT. Its protein product is CASSPQQGSSGSPLHF.

Here the CDR3 reads CASSYSQLQGVYGYTF. The CDR3 region has the DNA TGTGCCAGCAGTTACTCTCAATTACAGGGGGTCTATGGCTACACCTTC. The V gene is TRBV6-5, the J gene TRBJ1-2; 8 positions match TRBD1. V shed 0 bases and J 4 bases; nucleotides not matched to a gene: 7. The CDR3 sequence is 16 residues long. Germline V gene data show CDR1 as MNHEY and CDR2 as SVGAGI.

The chain links TRBV3-1 (or the pseudogene TRBV3-2) to TRBJ2-5; 9 bases fit TRBD2. V lost 2 bases and J lost 5; bases outside the gene matches: 9. The germline V gene has CDR1 LGHDT and CDR2 YNNKEL (reference sequence). The CDR3 sequence is 16 residues long. CDR3 DNA sequence: TGTGCCAGCAGCCAATACGGCGGGGGGGCCGTGGAGACCCAGTACTTC. It codes for CASSQYGGGAVETQYF.

This chain links TRBV24-1 with TRBJ2-2; 9 bases line up with TRBD1. Germline V gene sequence: CDR1 KGHDR, CDR2 SFDVKD. The V and J ends lost 3 bases and 5 bases, in that order; junction bases with no gene match: 9. This CDR3 contains 17 residues. CDR3 loop: CATSDPPGTGKTGELFF. CDR3 coding DNA: TGTGCCACCAGTGATCCGCCCGGGACAGGGAAAACCGGGGAGCTGTTTTTT.

The chain recombines TRBV5-1 with TRBJ2-3, with 12 positions matching TRBD2. The CDR3 consists of 16 residues. The germline gives CDR1 SGHRS, CDR2 YFSETQ. The junction had 4 bases not matched to a gene; V was cut back by 3 bases and J by 2 bases. The CDR3 spells CASSSGLAGSTDTQYF. As DNA, the CDR3 is TGCGCCAGCAGCTCAGGACTAGCGGGGTCCACAGATACGCAGTATTTT.

The chain combines TRBV10-3 with TRBJ2-2, with TRBD1 identical over 10 bases. Germline V CDR1 and CDR2: ENHRY, SYGVKD. After removal of 6 bases from V and 7 bases from J, the junction contained 8 bases not matched to a gene. CDR3 size: 15 residues. The CDR3 loop is CAIRPVDRGIGELFF. CDR3 DNA: TGTGCCATCAGGCCCGTGGACAGGGGGATCGGGGAGCTGTTTTTT.

V is TRBV30 and J is TRBJ1-4; D may be TRBD1 (5 bases). The CDR3 is 15 residues long. V was cut by 4 bases and J by 7 bases, with 19 bases left in between. Germline CDR1 reads GTSNPN; CDR2 reads SVGIG (reference sequence). CDR3 bases: TGTGCCTGGACCTCCCGCGGGGGAAGAGGTGAAAAACTGTTTTTT. It is translated as CAWTSRGGRGEKLFF.

This chain links TRBV6-5 with TRBJ1-5; 10 nucleotides agree with TRBD1. This CDR3 is built from 15 residues. The V gene's germline CDR1 is MNHEY and CDR2 SVGAGI. Trimming took 6 bases from V and 4 from J; bases not matched to a gene: 6. The CDR3 coding sequence is TGTGCCAGCAGCCGACAGGGGGCAAAGAATCAGCCCCAGCATTTT. It translates to CASSRQGAKNQPQHF.

V is TRBV28 and J is TRBJ1-1; D gene unclear. Germline CDR1 MDHEN, CDR2 SYDVKM. V lost 5 bases to trimming and J lost 0 bases, with 7 bases between them. This CDR3 is 13 amino acids long. For the CDR3, the DNA is TGTGCCAGCAGTGATACAATGAACACTGAAGCTTTCTTT. Encoded protein: CASSDTMNTEAFF.

This rearrangement joins TRBV19 to TRBJ2-7; D is unresolved. V was trimmed by 2 bases and J by 0 bases, leaving 11 bases between them. CDR3 size: 15 residues. The germline gives CDR1 LNHDA, CDR2 SQIVND (reference sequence). The CDR3 sequence is CASSITAASSYEQYF. CDR3 DNA: TGTGCCAGTAGTATAACGGCGGCGAGCTCCTACGAGCAGTACTTC.

The chain employs TRBV5-1 and TRBJ2-7; 11 positions agree with TRBD1. The CDR3 contains 14 residues. Germline CDR1 SGHRS, CDR2 YFSETQ. The V gene end was trimmed by 7 bases and the J gene end by 4 bases; junction bases not matched to a gene: 7. Here the CDR3 reads CASETGQGGYEQYF. CDR3 nucleotides: TGCGCCAGCGAAACGGGACAGGGGGGTTACGAGCAGTACTTC.